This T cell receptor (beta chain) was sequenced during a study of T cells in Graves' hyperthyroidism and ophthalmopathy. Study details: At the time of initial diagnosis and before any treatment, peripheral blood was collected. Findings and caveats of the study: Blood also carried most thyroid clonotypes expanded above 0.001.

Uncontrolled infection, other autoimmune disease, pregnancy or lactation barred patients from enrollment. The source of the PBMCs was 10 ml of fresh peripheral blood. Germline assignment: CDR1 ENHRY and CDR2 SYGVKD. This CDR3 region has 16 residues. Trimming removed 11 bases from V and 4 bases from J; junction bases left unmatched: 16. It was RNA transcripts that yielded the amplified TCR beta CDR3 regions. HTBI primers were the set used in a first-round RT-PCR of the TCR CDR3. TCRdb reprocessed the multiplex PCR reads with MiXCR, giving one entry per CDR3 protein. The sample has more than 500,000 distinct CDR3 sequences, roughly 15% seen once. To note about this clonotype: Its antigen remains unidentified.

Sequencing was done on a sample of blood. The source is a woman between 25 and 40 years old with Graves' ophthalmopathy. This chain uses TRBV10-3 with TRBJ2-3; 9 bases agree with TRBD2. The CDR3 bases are TGTGCCTTCGGGACGATAGCGGGAGTGGGAGCAGATACGCAGTATTTT. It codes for CAFGTIAGVGADTQYF.